This note documents a single T cell receptor beta chain sequence. Its target is unknown. V trimming: 1 base; J trimming: 3 bases; junction bases outside the gene matches: 8. The CDR3 has 17 amino acids. Germline V gives CDR1 LNHNV, CDR2 YYDKDF (reference sequence). This entry belongs to a study of graft-versus-host responses after intestinal transplantation. As for the study in general: The whole recipient group had anti-thymocyte globulin induction followed by tacrolimus and steroids for roughly three years.

Overall study findings and caveats: GvH clones detected in recipient marrow included some appearing first in ileum or blood.

The table came from immunoSEQ multiplex PCR; TCRdb's copy has only in-frame clones and leaves some out. Altogether about 19,000 clones are present, approximately 92% being singletons, with the ten largest covering around 2%. Source: PBMCs, taken less than 400 days after transplant. V usage is TRBV15 and J usage is TRBJ1-4; 7 bases are shared with TRBD1. The origin of this receptor is a human patient who received an intestinal transplant, so some T cells may come from the graft donor. The CDR3 is CATSRVPPGQSNEKLFF. The CDR3, as DNA: TGTGCCACCAGCAGAGTTCCCCCGGGACAGTCTAATGAAAAACTGTTTTTT.